One and the same sample provided the 21 T cell receptor beta chains below, sequenced in a study of regulatory T cells in long-lasting Graves disease. Libraries of TCR beta came from iRepertoire HTBI primers plus Arm-PCR of CDR3 regions. TCRdb used MiXCR to reprocess the multiplex PCR reads, holding one entry per CDR3 protein. There are approximately 400,000 distinct CDR3 sequences in the sample; 10% to 15% occur only once, and about 19% lies in the top ten. Specified time point: newly diagnosed GD, antithyroid drugs for less than 3 months. There was RNA extracted from PBMCs, and the TCR library was made from it. These records were also assigned to another study, of T cells in Graves' hyperthyroidism and ophthalmopathy.

Material: peripheral blood mononuclear cells (PBMCs), obtained at new diagnosis, from a patient treated with antithyroid drugs. The receptors originated from a woman in her late teens or twenties with Graves disease.

The sample holds a few counts of this clonotype. The rearrangement links TRBV7-6 to TRBJ2-7, with a possible D match to TRBD2 (7 bases). Per germline, CDR1 SGHVS and CDR2 FNYEAQ. The CDR3 has 18 residues. Deletions cut 4 bases from V and 0 bases from J, with 22 bases between. The CDR3 protein is CASSSTSPGRGSSYEQYF. The CDR3 nucleotides are TGTGCCAGCAGCTCAACCTCCCCTGGGAGGGGGAGCTCCTACGAGCAGTACTTC. Filled out from reference TRBV7-6 and TRBJ2-7, the complete variable domain reads GAGVSQSPRYKVTKRGQDVALRCDPISGHVSLYWYRQALGQGPEFLTYFNYEAQQDKSGLPNDRFSAERPEGSISTLTIQRTEQRDSAMYRCASSSTSPGRGSSYEQYFGPGTRLTVT.

Comments on this clonotype: Because the CDR3 is missing its conserved closing phenylalanine or tryptophan, this is likely a read error. The chain is built from TRBV28 and TRBJ1-5; D is undetermined. Looked up from germline, CDR1 is MDHEN and CDR2 is SYDVKM. Trimming pared 2 bases from V and 0 bases from J, leaving 11 bases between. This CDR3 is 16 amino acids long. The CDR3 is CASSLGSFYSNQPQHL. As DNA, the CDR3 is TGTGCCAGCAGTTTAGGGTCATTCTATAGCAATCAGCCCCAGCATCTT.

This clonotype was picked up many times. V is TRBV18 and J is TRBJ2-5; D gene ambiguous. The CDR3 is 16 amino acids. CDR1 and CDR2 (germline): KGHSH, LQKENI. V lost 2 bases, J lost 7 bases, and 20 bases lay in between. CDR3: CASSPTVSSSAGTQYF. The CDR3 bases are TGTGCCAGCTCACCAACGGTGTCTTCCTCGGCCGGGACCCAGTACTTC.

The table lists this clonotype with many counts. CDR3 in DNA: TGTGCCAGCAGCTTAGGGCCTTATTCAAACACTGAAGCTTTCTTT. Translation gives CASSLGPYSNTEAFF. J is TRBJ1-1 and V is TRBV7-6; D uncertain. V lost 1 base to trimming and J lost 2 bases, with 11 bases between them. The CDR3 consists of 15 residues. CDR1 SGHVS and CDR2 FNYEAQ come from the germline V gene.

Only a few counts were recorded for this clonotype. The CDR3 loop is CASSFGQDSYGYTF. CDR3 nucleotide sequence: TGTGCCAGCAGTTTCGGACAGGACTCCTATGGCTACACCTTC. V is TRBV3-1 and J is TRBJ1-2, with TRBD1 identical over 7 bases. V trimming: 6 bases; J trimming: 4 bases; junction bases outside the gene matches: 8. Germline V gene sequence: CDR1 LGHDT, CDR2 YNNKEL (reference sequence). The CDR3 is made up of 14 amino acids.

A note on this clonotype: The junction departs from the called germline gene at one end, perhaps through a read error. The chain uses TRBV4-1 and TRBJ2-5, with D possibly matching TRBD1 (6 bases). The V gene's germline CDR1 is MGHRA and CDR2 YSYEKL. This CDR3 is 16 amino acids long. CDR3 sequence (DNA): TGCGCCAACAGCAGCGTGCTGGGGGCCGCTCAAGAGACCCAGTACTTC. The encoded protein is CANSSVLGAAQETQYF.

This clonotype showed up many times. The chain uses TRBV12-3 or TRBV12-4 and TRBJ1-5; 8 bases agree with TRBD1. The length of the CDR3 is 13 residues. Trimming took 6 bases from V and 5 from J; bases not matched to a gene: 3. CDR3 sequence reads: CASRAGGDQPQHF. The CDR3 bases are TGTGCCAGCAGGGCAGGGGGCGATCAGCCCCAGCATTTT.

The rearrangement uses TRBV29-1 and TRBJ2-5; no firm D call. The germline V gene has CDR1 SQVTM and CDR2 ANQGSEA. The CDR3 length is 13 residues. V dropped 4 bases and J dropped 4 bases, with 13 bases sitting between them. CDR3 in amino acids: CSVVVLGLETQYF. CDR3 sequence (DNA): TGCAGCGTTGTAGTATTGGGGTTAGAGACCCAGTACTTC.

This clonotype has ten or more counts. This sequence joins TRBV28 and TRBJ2-7; D possibly matches TRBD1 or TRBD2 (5 bases each). The length of the CDR3 is 11 residues. V lost 5 bases and J 10 bases, leaving 12 bases between the germline ends. Germline V gives CDR1 MDHEN, CDR2 SYDVKM. The CDR3 loop reads CASSDRDVQYV. The CDR3 nucleotides read TGTGCCAGCAGTGACCGGGACGTACAGTACGTC.

This clonotype was picked up many times. This chain joins TRBV20-1 and TRBJ2-7, with TRBD2 matching 10 bases. Germline CDR1 and CDR2: DFQATT and SNEGSKA (reference sequence). CDR3 size: 15 residues. V lost 1 base and J lost 0; bases outside the gene matches: 3. The CDR3 DNA is TGCAGTGCTAGAGGCGCTAGCGGGAGCTCCTACGAGCAGTACTTC. Amino acids: CSARGASGSSYEQYF.

The table lists this clonotype with many counts. This rearrangement joins TRBV7-2 to TRBJ2-3; D is uncertain. The ends were cut back, 3 bases at V and 0 bases at J, with 22 bases in the middle. CDR3 size: 19 residues. Germline loops: CDR1 SGHTA, CDR2 FQGNSA. As DNA, the CDR3 is TGTGCCAGCAGCTTGCCCGCACTATCAGCGTGGGGTAGCACAGATACGCAGTATTTT. This translates into CASSLPALSAWGSTDTQYF.

This clonotype was seen ten or more times. The rearrangement links TRBV30 to TRBJ1-2; 7 bases are a match to TRBD1. V shed 3 bases and J 2 bases; nucleotides not matched to a gene: 3. The length of the CDR3 is 13 residues. Per the germline V gene, CDR1 is GTSNPN and CDR2 is SVGIG (reference sequence). The CDR3 sequence is CAWRLTGNYGYTF. CDR3 sequence (DNA): TGTGCCTGGAGGTTGACAGGGAACTATGGCTACACCTTC.

J is TRBJ1-1 and V is TRBV6-1; D not certain. There are 12 residues in the CDR3. Germline CDR1 MNHNS, CDR2 SASEGT. Trimming stripped 5 bases from V and 5 bases from J, with 9 bases between. The CDR3 sequence is CASSPRSTEAFF. As DNA, the CDR3 is TGTGCCAGCAGTCCCCGCTCGACTGAAGCTTTCTTT.

This clonotype occurred a few times. One junction end does not reproduce the germline sequence, and a read error may be involved. The genes are TRBV7-9 and TRBJ2-1, with D maybe TRBD2 (6 bases). CDR1 SEHNR and CDR2 FQNEAQ come from the germline V gene (reference sequence). The CDR3 contains 16 residues. The DNA for the CDR3 is TGTGCCAGCGGCTTAGTCGGACTCCCGGGGGACAATGAGCAGTTCTTC. This codes for CASGLVGLPGDNEQFF. The full variable domain, with the rest looked up from reference TRBV7-9 and TRBJ2-1, is DTGVSQNPRHKITKRGQNVTFRCDPISEHNRLYWYRQTLGQGPEFLTYFQNEAQLEKSRLLSDRFSAERPKGSFSTLEIQRTEQGDSAMYLCASGLVGLPGDNEQFFGPGTRLTVL.

For this clonotype: This clone may be a read error of a much larger clone one base away. V is TRBV11-3 and J is TRBJ2-1; D uncertain. The better agreement between TRBJ2-5 and the DNA end casts doubt on the J call. CDR1 and CDR2 from the germline V gene are SGHNT and YENEEA. The CDR3 runs 15 residues. The CDR3 sequence is CASSLGNSLLETQYF. The CDR3 bases are TGTGCCAGCAGCTTAGGTAACTCGCTGCTAGAGACCCAGTACTTC.

This clonotype was counted at least ten times. The chain links TRBV18 to TRBJ1-2; D gene unclear. CDR1 KGHSH and CDR2 LQKENI come from the germline V gene. The CDR3 sequence is 16 residues long. The V and J ends lost 3 bases and 8 bases respectively, with 22 bases between them. The CDR3 spells CASSPISENQAKGYTF. Written as DNA, the CDR3 is TGTGCCAGCTCACCCATTTCGGAGAATCAAGCAAAAGGCTACACCTTC.

This clonotype was detected many times. The chain has TRBV20-1 and TRBJ2-5, with unresolved D. Germline V gene lookup returns CDR1 DFQATT and CDR2 SNEGSKA (reference sequence). Between the trimmed V and J ends, which lost 0 bases and 2 bases, there was a span of 16 bases. This CDR3 spans 16 amino acids. CDR3 DNA sequence: TGCAGTGCTAGAGAGGTGGGGAAGGTTCCGCAAGAGACCCAGTACTTC. Its translation is CSAREVGKVPQETQYF.

V is TRBV29-1 and J is TRBJ1-4; D possibly corresponds to TRBD1 (5 bases). The germline V gene has CDR1 SQVTM and CDR2 ANQGSEA. V was clipped by 7 bases and J by 7 bases, with 13 bases between them. The CDR3 has 12 residues. CDR3 sequence reads: CSGGERGEKLFF. The DNA of the CDR3 is TGCAGCGGAGGGGAGCGGGGTGAAAAACTGTTTTTT. The whole variable domain, remainder taken from reference TRBV29-1 and TRBJ1-4, is SAVISQKPSRDICQRGTSLTIQCQVDSQVTMMFWYRQQPGQSLTLIATANQGSEATYESGFVIDKFPISRPNLTFSTLTVSNMSPEDSSIYLCSGGERGEKLFFGSGTQLSVL.

This clonotype has only a few counts. The chain employs TRBV16 and TRBJ1-5, with a possible D match to TRBD1 (5 bases). The V gene's germline CDR1 is KGHSY and CDR2 FQNENV. The CDR3 covers 15 residues. V lost 0 bases and J lost 7, with 13 bases in between. The chain's CDR3 is CASSQSPGPGQPQHF. The CDR3 DNA is TGTGCCAGCAGCCAATCTCCGGGGCCTGGCCAGCCCCAGCATTTT. Together with reference TRBV16 and TRBJ1-5, the CDR3 gives the full variable domain: GEEVAQTPKHLVRGEGQKAKLYCAPIKGHSYVFWYQQVLKNEFKFLISFQNENVFDETGMPKERFSAKCLPNSPCSLEIQATKLEDSAVYFCASSQSPGPGQPQHFGDGTRLSIL.

The sample holds many counts of this clonotype. V is TRBV6-2 or TRBV6-3 and J is TRBJ1-1; the D is unclear. The CDR3 has 15 amino acids. The germline V gene has CDR1 MNHEY and CDR2 SVGEGT. The ends were cut back, 0 bases at V and 1 base at J, with 9 bases in the middle. CDR3 nucleotides: TGTGCCAGCAGTTACTCGCCAGGAAGGAACACTGAAGCTTTCTTT. It encodes CASSYSPGRNTEAFF.

This clonotype was seen ten or more times. The gene calls are TRBV6-2 or TRBV6-3 and TRBJ2-1; TRBD2 aligns across 8 bases. Germline V gene lookup returns CDR1 MNHEY and CDR2 SVGEGT. With V trimmed by 7 bases and J by 8 bases, 7 bases remained unmatched. CDR3 length equals 13 residues. CDR3 region: CASKPGGAYEQFF. CDR3 in DNA: TGTGCCAGCAAGCCCGGGGGGGCATATGAGCAGTTCTTC.